This TCR beta chain was recorded in a study of cytomegalovirus exposure and HLA in healthy donors. General study results and limits: Evidence from a later analysis indicated that most CMV-associated TCR beta chains looked HLA-restricted.

PCR involved 60 Vbeta and 13 Jbeta primers. Method: immunoSEQ multiplex PCR; TCRdb's copy keeps in-frame clones and lacks some. The repertoire table contains around 53,000 clones. Germline-derived CDR1 and CDR2 are ENHRY and SYGVKD. The CDR3 covers 17 residues. The trim removed 4 bases at V and 9 bases at J, leaving 19 bases unmatched. Regarding this clone: Its antigen is not identified.

The rearrangement links TRBV10-3 to TRBJ2-5; 8 bases are a match to TRBD2. The sequence derives from a woman under 40 in good health and CMV-seropositive. The sequenced sample was PBMCs. This CDR3 is CAISATSGLTEYGAQYF. In nucleotides, the CDR3 is TGTGCCATCAGTGCTACTAGCGGCCTGACTGAGTACGGGGCCCAGTACTTC.